Detailed here is one T cell receptor (beta chain). The data stem from a study of control samples from healthy donors and cancer patients. Sequenced by immunoSEQ multiplex PCR; TCRdb stores in-frame clones only, minus some. The sample has some 110,000 clones, 80% to 90% seen once; the top ten hold 13%. V gave up 5 bases and J gave up 1 base; unmatched junction bases: 8. Germline CDR1 reads SGHNT; CDR2 reads YYREEE (reference sequence). CDR3 size: 16 residues. The V gene is TRBV5-4, the J gene TRBJ1-3, with 8 bases lining up with TRBD1. The receptor comes from a woman between 45 and 65 years old in good health. Sequencing was performed on blood. CDR3 bases: TGTGCCAGCAGTTGGGCAGGGGGCGCTTCTGGAAACACCATATATTTT. Residues: CASSWAGGASGNTIYF.